Listed here are 17 T cell receptor beta chains from one sample, sequenced in a study of shared T cell receptors in the human thymus. The protocol was immunoSEQ multiplex PCR, while the TCRdb copy is restricted to in-frame clones and leaves out a portion. Among some 760,000 clones listed, 80% to 90% were seen once. These records were also assigned to another study, of human thymus T cells.

Specimen: thymocytes. The receptors here all came from a girl under three years old with a congenital heart defect.

V usage is TRBV12-5 and J usage is TRBJ1-2, with 12 bases fitting TRBD1. The J segment lost 8 bases and the V segment lost 2 bases, leaving 9 bases of the junction unmatched. The CDR3 covers 16 residues. Germline values: CDR1 LGHNT, CDR2 FRNRAP. CDR3 region: CASGLYPGQGAGGYTF. The DNA of the CDR3 is TGTGCTAGTGGTTTGTATCCGGGACAGGGGGCCGGGGGCTACACCTTC.

The genes are TRBV4-1 and TRBJ2-1; D call uncertain. CDR3 length: 16 residues. V was pared by 0 bases and J by 9 bases, with 18 bases between. CDR1 and CDR2 (germline): MGHRA, YSYEKL. This chain's CDR3 is CASSQDLSPYSGEQFF. In nucleotides, the CDR3 is TGCGCCAGCAGCCAAGACCTCAGTCCCTACTCGGGTGAGCAGTTCTTC.

The CDR3 sequence: CASSYSRQGRSGYTF. The CDR3 DNA sequence: TGTGCCAGCAGTTACTCGAGACAGGGCAGGAGTGGCTACACCTTC. V and J are TRBV6-6 and TRBJ1-2; TRBD1 matches at 7 bases. The ends lost 0 bases at V and 7 bases at J; junction bases unmatched: 8. CDR3 length equals 15 residues. Germline V CDR1 and CDR2: MNHNY, SVGAGI (reference sequence).

The chain is built from TRBV25-1 and TRBJ2-7, with TRBD1 as a possible D gene (5 bases). CDR3 length equals 14 residues. Looked up from germline, CDR1 is MGHDK and CDR2 is SYGVNS. Trimming took off 1 base at V and 2 bases at J, with 9 bases between the two ends. The CDR3 here is CASSELYRPYEQYF. The CDR3 DNA is TGTGCCAGCAGTGAATTGTACAGGCCCTACGAGCAGTACTTC.

The gene calls are TRBV15 and TRBJ2-7; 15 nucleotides align to TRBD2. Per germline, CDR1 LNHNV and CDR2 YYDKDF (reference sequence). J gave up 0 bases and V 0 bases, and 3 bases lay outside the gene matches. This CDR3 region has 18 residues. The CDR3: CATSRDGTSGGLSYEQYF. CDR3 in DNA: TGTGCCACCAGCAGAGACGGGACTAGCGGGGGGCTCTCCTACGAGCAGTACTTC.

This clone was counted only a few times. The chain uses TRBV28 and TRBJ2-2; 8 bases map to TRBD2. Per germline, CDR1 MDHEN and CDR2 SYDVKM. The length of the CDR3 is 12 residues. Trimming at V came to 6 bases and at J to 13 bases, leaving 7 bases not matched to a gene. The DNA of the CDR3 is TGTGCCAGCAGCCGAGGGACTAGGGGGCTGTTTTTT. This sequence encodes CASSRGTRGLFF.

The genes are TRBV2 and TRBJ1-5, with TRBD1 matching 8 bases. The CDR3 has 15 amino acids. V gave up 5 bases and J gave up 5 bases; unmatched junction bases: 8. Germline assignment: CDR1 SNHLY and CDR2 FYNNEI. The CDR3 loop reads CASSLQGAQDQPQHF. The CDR3, as DNA: TGTGCCAGCAGTCTCCAGGGGGCGCAGGATCAGCCCCAGCATTTT.

The gene calls are TRBV10-1 and TRBJ1-4; TRBD1 might be the D (5 bases). CDR3 size: 18 residues. Germline CDR1 and CDR2: WNHNN and SYGVQD (reference sequence). Trimming shortened V by 6 bases and J by 6 bases, and 26 bases separated the two germline ends. The CDR3 sequence: CASRTDLQEVKGHEKLFF. The CDR3 DNA sequence: TGCGCCAGCAGGACAGACCTACAAGAGGTGAAGGGGCATGAAAAACTGTTTTTT.

CDR3 DNA sequence: TGTGCCAGCAGCGTAGGGATGGACAGGCTCCCATCGGGGAATGAGCAGTTCTTC. Amino acids: CASSVGMDRLPSGNEQFF. This rearrangement joins TRBV9 to TRBJ2-1, with 7 nucleotides matching TRBD1. The CDR3 has 18 amino acids. The V and J ends lost 0 bases and 7 bases, in that order; junction bases with no gene match: 16. CDR1 SGDLS and CDR2 YYNGEE come from the germline V gene.

The rearrangement uses TRBV28 and TRBJ1-5; possible D gene TRBD1, 5 bases. The length of the CDR3 is 15 residues. Trimming pared 3 bases from V and 3 bases from J, leaving 12 bases between. Germline loops: CDR1 MDHEN, CDR2 SYDVKM. The CDR3 coding sequence is TGTGCCAGCAGTTTGGCGGGGACCTTCAATCAGCCCCAGCATTTT. Its translation is CASSLAGTFNQPQHF.

The V call is TRBV6-1, the J call TRBJ1-1; weak D call: TRBD1 (5 bases). CDR3 length: 15 residues. CDR1 and CDR2 from the germline V gene are MNHNS and SASEGT. V lost 3 bases, J lost 4 bases, and 15 bases lay in between. The CDR3 spells CASSDPGWRGTEAFF. The CDR3 nucleotides read TGTGCCAGCAGTGACCCAGGGTGGAGGGGCACTGAAGCTTTCTTT.

This sequence joins TRBV6-5 and TRBJ2-3; TRBD2 matches 7 bases. The CDR3 is 14 residues long. V was pared by 6 bases and J by 2 bases, with 5 bases of the junction left unmatched. Looked up from germline, CDR1 is MNHEY and CDR2 is SVGAGI. In DNA form, the CDR3 reads TGTGCCAGCAGGGGCCGGGGGGTCACAGATACGCAGTATTTT. It yields the protein CASRGRGVTDTQYF.

About this clone itself: This is likely a read error, given that the CDR3 carries no conserved phenylalanine or tryptophan at its end. This chain uses TRBV4-1 with TRBJ1-5; a possible D gene is TRBD1 (5 bases). Per the germline V gene, CDR1 is MGHRA and CDR2 is YSYEKL. Trimming removed 1 base from V and 9 bases from J, with 19 bases in between. This CDR3 spans 16 amino acids. The CDR3 sequence: CASSQAVRTGVPPQHL. CDR3 nucleotides: TGCGCCAGCAGCCAAGCTGTCCGGACGGGGGTACCGCCCCAGCATTTG.

This chain links TRBV7-6 with TRBJ2-5; TRBD2 matches at 7 bases. Trimming took 7 bases from V and 2 from J; bases not matched to a gene: 16. Germline values: CDR1 SGHVS, CDR2 FNYEAQ. The CDR3 contains 17 residues. The CDR3 protein is CASTKTPRGGLQETQYF. The CDR3 coding sequence is TGTGCCAGCACCAAGACCCCCCGGGGAGGGTTGCAAGAGACCCAGTACTTC.

The rearrangement links TRBV7-2 to TRBJ1-2; D is undetermined. Germline CDR1 is SGHTA and CDR2 is FQGNSA. Between the trimmed V and J ends, which lost 1 base and 0 bases, there was a span of 9 bases. This CDR3 has 15 amino acids. CDR3 residues: CASSLGARTNYGYTF. Written as DNA, the CDR3 is TGTGCCAGCAGCTTAGGGGCCAGGACTAACTATGGCTACACCTTC.

This clone was seen only once. The gene calls are TRBV6-5 and TRBJ2-7; 8 bases align to TRBD2. J lost 3 bases, V lost 4 bases, and 5 bases had no gene match. CDR1 is MNHEY and CDR2 is SVGAGI in the germline V gene. The CDR3 spans 14 residues. This CDR3 is CASSCGLAGYEQYF. The DNA for the CDR3 is TGTGCCAGCAGTTGTGGACTAGCTGGCTACGAGCAGTACTTC.

V is TRBV11-3 and J is TRBJ1-1; TRBD1 is a possible D gene (5 bases). Trimming cost V 7 bases and J 1 base, with 13 bases left between them. Germline CDR1 and CDR2: SGHNT and YENEEA. The CDR3 extends over 14 amino acids. CDR3 bases: TGTGCCAGCACTCTGCCCCAGGGGAACACTGAAGCTTTCTTT. Amino acid sequence: CASTLPQGNTEAFF.